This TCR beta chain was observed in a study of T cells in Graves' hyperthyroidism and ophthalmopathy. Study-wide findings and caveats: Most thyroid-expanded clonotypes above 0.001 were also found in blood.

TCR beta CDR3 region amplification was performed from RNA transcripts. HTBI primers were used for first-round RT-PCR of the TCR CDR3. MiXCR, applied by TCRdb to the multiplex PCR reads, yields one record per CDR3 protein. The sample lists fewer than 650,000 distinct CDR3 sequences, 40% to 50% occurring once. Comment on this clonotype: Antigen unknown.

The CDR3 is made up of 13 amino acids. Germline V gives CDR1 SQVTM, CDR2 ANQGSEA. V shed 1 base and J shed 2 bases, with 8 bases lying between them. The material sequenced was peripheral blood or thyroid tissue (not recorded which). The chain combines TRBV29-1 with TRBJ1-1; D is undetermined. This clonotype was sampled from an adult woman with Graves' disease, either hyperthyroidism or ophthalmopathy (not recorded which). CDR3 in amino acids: CSVEGGGNTEAFF. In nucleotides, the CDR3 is TGCAGCGTTGAAGGGGGTGGAAACACTGAAGCTTTCTTT.